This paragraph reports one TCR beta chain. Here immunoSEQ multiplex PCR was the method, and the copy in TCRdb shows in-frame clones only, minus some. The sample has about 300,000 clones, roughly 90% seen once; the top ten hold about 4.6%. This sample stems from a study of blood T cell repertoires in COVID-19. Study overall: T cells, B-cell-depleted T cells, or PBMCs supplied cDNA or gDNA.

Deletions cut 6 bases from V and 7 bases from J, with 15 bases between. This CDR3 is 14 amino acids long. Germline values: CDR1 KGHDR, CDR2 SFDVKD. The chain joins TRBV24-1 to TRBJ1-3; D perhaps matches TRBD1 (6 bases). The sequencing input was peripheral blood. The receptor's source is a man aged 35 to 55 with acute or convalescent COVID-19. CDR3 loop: CATSSPGEGNTIYF. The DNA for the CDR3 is TGTGCCACCAGTTCCCCAGGGGAAGGCAACACCATATATTTT.